This T cell receptor beta chain was sequenced during a study of CD8+ T cells in alopecia areata. The wider study: The drug, oral tofacitinib, was given to treated patients at 5 to 10 mg twice daily.

Reverse transcribed after extraction, RNA yielded cDNA as the sequencing template. Profiled with immunoSEQ multiplex PCR; TCRdb holds only in-frame clones, not every one. This sample has 110,000 or so clones, with 50% to 75% found just once. This sample's treatment: oral pan-JAK inhibitor, 5-10 mg twice daily. The investigators collected lesional scalp punch biopsies and peripheral blood from alopecia areata patients. Findings and caveats of the study: Tofacitinib did not eliminate many expanded lesional clones from scalp or blood. Uncertain still, given a single nonresponder, is whether baseline CD8+ expansion links to response.

To note about this clone: What it recognizes is unknown.

V lost 4 bases, J lost 7 bases, and 16 bases stayed unmatched. Germline-derived CDR1 and CDR2 are SQVTM and ANQGSEA. The CDR3 sequence is 16 residues long. The sequencing here drew on CD8+ T cells sorted from blood, taken at week 4, from a patient treated with tofacitinib. This chain connects TRBV29-1 to TRBJ2-5, with TRBD2 identical over 9 bases. This TCR was sampled from a human donor with alopecia areata. This CDR3 is CSVGGLAGSRERTQYF. In nucleotides, the CDR3 is TGCAGCGTTGGAGGGCTAGCGGGGAGCCGTGAGCGGACCCAGTACTTC.